Reported below is one T cell receptor beta chain. Its cognate antigen is unknown. This record belongs to a study of OX40 agonist ivuxolimab in advanced cancers. Study-wide context: Dose-escalation patients had hepatocellular carcinoma, melanoma, renal cell or head and neck cancer. Participants, roughly 80% male, averaged roughly 59 years of age, ranging from roughly 23 to 90. Whole-study findings and limits: Certain nonresponding patients likewise had low normalized T-cell clonal expansion.

Only in-frame clones appear in the TCRdb table, and some are missing; sequencing was by immunoSEQ multiplex PCR. The table lists approximately 83,000 clones, roughly 80% of them singletons. The investigators sampled blood at baseline, at cycle 4 day 1, and at cycle 7 day 1. Germline V gene sequence: CDR1 SNHLY, CDR2 FYNNEI. V lost 7 bases and J lost 9; bases outside the gene matches: 14. This CDR3 has 15 residues. The receptor was derived from an adult with an advanced solid tumor such as melanoma, head and neck, liver or kidney cancer. The chain has TRBV2 and TRBJ2-4; 8 nucleotides match TRBD2. Sequenced here: CD4+ or CD8+ T cells sorted from blood, sampled in a trial of the OX40 agonist ivuxolimab. CDR3 DNA sequence: TGTGCCAGCACCCCCGGGAGGGCCGTTGATGGCATTCAGTACTTC. Translating it yields CASTPGRAVDGIQYF. Full variable domain (rest looked up from reference TRBV2 and TRBJ2-4): EPEVTQTPSHQVTQMGQEVILRCVPISNHLYFYWYRQILGQKVEFLVSFYNNEISEKSEIFDDQFSVERPDGSNFTLKIRSTKLEDSAMYFCASTPGRAVDGIQYFGAGTRLSVL.